Each of the 27 T cell receptor beta chains below was sequenced from the same sample in a study of blood T cell repertoires in COVID-19. TCRdb's table, derived via immunoSEQ multiplex PCR, lists solely in-frame clones and lacks some. Among fewer than 250,000 clones listed, about 83% were seen once. The sequencing input was peripheral blood. Receptors were obtained from a man aged 45 to 65 with active or convalescent COVID-19.

The V gene is TRBV30, the J gene TRBJ2-5; D is uncertain. The CDR3 loop spans 11 amino acids. V shed 2 bases and J shed 3 bases, with 4 bases lying between them. Germline V gene lookup returns CDR1 GTSNPN and CDR2 SVGIG (reference sequence). CDR3 amino acids: CAWSREETQYF. The DNA of the CDR3 is TGTGCCTGGAGTCGGGAAGAGACCCAGTACTTC.

In its sample, this clone was seen once. The V and J genes are TRBV18 and TRBJ1-1, with 10 bases that match TRBD1. There are 15 residues in the CDR3. The V gene's germline CDR1 is KGHSH and CDR2 LQKENI. The V segment lost 3 bases and the J segment 4 bases; nucleotides outside the gene matches: 5. CDR3 sequence (DNA): TGTGCCAGCTCACCCCTGGGACAGGGGAGCACTGAAGCTTTCTTT. Translating gives CASSPLGQGSTEAFF.

The chain links TRBV5-1 to TRBJ2-7; 14 positions match TRBD2. The CDR3 has 17 amino acids. Unmatched junction bases numbered 9, after V lost 4 bases and J lost 3 bases. Germline CDR1 and CDR2: SGHRS and YFSETQ. The chain's CDR3 is CASSVGLAGVPFYEQYF. The CDR3 DNA is TGCGCCAGCAGCGTGGGACTAGCGGGGGTGCCATTCTACGAGCAGTACTTC.

J is TRBJ1-2 and V is TRBV4-1; a possible D gene is TRBD1 (6 bases). The CDR3 loop spans 16 amino acids. Per germline, CDR1 MGHRA and CDR2 YSYEKL. Trimming removed 0 bases at V and 4 bases at J, with 15 bases between. Here the CDR3 reads CASSQDSGGVGYGYTF. Here the CDR3 DNA reads TGCGCCAGCAGCCAAGATAGTGGGGGCGTGGGCTATGGCTACACCTTC.

V and J are TRBV19 and TRBJ1-6, with TRBD1 matching over 10 bases. The CDR3 spans 16 residues. Germline CDR1 and CDR2: LNHDA and SQIVND (reference sequence). J gave up 7 bases and V 5 bases, and 8 bases lay outside the gene matches. CDR3 coding DNA: TGTGCCAGTAGTCCCTGGGGACAGGGGATCAATTCACCCCTCCACTTT. Residues: CASSPWGQGINSPLHF.

The chain uses TRBV19 and TRBJ2-3, with 11 positions matching TRBD2. Germline-derived CDR1 and CDR2 are LNHDA and SQIVND (reference sequence). Losses at the gene ends were 9 bases for V and 3 bases for J; bases not matched to a gene: 2. CDR3 length: 13 amino acids. The CDR3 reads CASRTSGTDTQYF. In nucleotides, the CDR3 is TGTGCCAGCCGGACTAGCGGGACAGATACGCAGTATTTT. Complete variable domain (other parts from reference TRBV19 and TRBJ2-3): DGGITQSPKYLFRKEGQNVTLSCEQNLNHDAMYWYRQDPGQGLRLIYYSQIVNDFQKGDIAEGYSVSREKKESFPLTVTSAQKNPTAFYLCASRTSGTDTQYFGPGTRLTVL.

The chain employs TRBV3-1 (or the pseudogene TRBV3-2) and TRBJ2-7; possibly TRBD1 for D (6 bases). The CDR3 extends over 16 amino acids. Germline loops: CDR1 LGHDT, CDR2 YNNKEL (reference sequence). Trimming cost V 0 bases and J 9 bases, with 21 bases left between them. CDR3 nucleotide sequence: TGTGCCAGCAGCCAAGATTCAGGTGGGACACCCTATCCGCAGTACTTC. Its protein is CASSQDSGGTPYPQYF.

This clone was counted only a few times. The chain couples TRBV7-6 to TRBJ2-3; 10 bases align to TRBD2. The germline V gene encodes CDR1 SGHVS and CDR2 FNYEAQ. CDR3 length: 15 residues. Unmatched junction bases numbered 9, after V lost 5 bases and J lost 7 bases. This CDR3 is CASSQSGGALNTQYF. CDR3 nucleotide sequence: TGTGCCAGCAGCCAAAGCGGGGGGGCCCTTAATACGCAGTATTTT. The full variable domain, in which reference TRBV7-6 and TRBJ2-3 provide the parts outside the CDR3, is GAGVSQSPRYKVTKRGQDVALRCDPISGHVSLYWYRQALGQGPEFLTYFNYEAQQDKSGLPNDRFSAERPEGSISTLTIQRTEQRDSAMYRCASSQSGGALNTQYFGPGTRLTVL.

The J gene is TRBJ2-5, the V gene TRBV29-1; TRBD1 matches 9 bases. Germline V gene data show CDR1 as SQVTM and CDR2 as ANQGSEA. V gave up 7 bases and J gave up 4 bases; unmatched junction bases: 7. This CDR3 comprises 13 residues. In DNA, the CDR3 is TGCAGCGCCCCGGGACAGGGAATAGAGACCCAGTACTTC. Its protein product is CSAPGQGIETQYF.

The genes are TRBV9 and TRBJ1-3; 11 positions match TRBD1. Germline lookup yields CDR1 SGDLS and CDR2 YYNGEE. This CDR3 comprises 15 residues. Trimming took 2 bases from V and 8 from J; bases not matched to a gene: 6. The CDR3 DNA reads TGTGCCAGCAGCGTTCGGGACAGGGGGTTCGACACCATATATTTT. This translates into CASSVRDRGFDTIYF.

Of note for this clone: Other nucleotide sequences in the sample specify the same CDR3. The chain is built from TRBV7-6 and TRBJ2-3; TRBD1 is a possible D gene (6 bases). V lost 0 bases and J lost 2, with 9 bases in between. The CDR3 consists of 15 residues. Germline loops: CDR1 SGHVS, CDR2 FNYEAQ. The chain's CDR3 is CASSLAQGNTDTQYF. CDR3 in DNA: TGTGCCAGCAGCTTAGCACAGGGTAACACAGATACGCAGTATTTT.

The rearrangement links TRBV7-9 to TRBJ1-3; 7 nucleotides agree with TRBD1. Germline CDR1 is SEHNR and CDR2 is FQNEAQ (reference sequence). CDR3 length equals 16 residues. Losses at the gene ends were 6 bases for V and 0 bases for J; bases not matched to a gene: 8. CDR3 sequence: CASRKGQINSGNTIYF. For the CDR3, the DNA is TGTGCCAGCAGGAAGGGACAGATAAACTCTGGAAACACCATATATTTT.

The V gene is TRBV6-5, the J gene TRBJ1-2, with TRBD1 matching over 9 bases. V lost 0 bases, J lost 6 bases, and 5 bases stayed unmatched. CDR1 and CDR2 from the germline V gene are MNHEY and SVGAGI. CDR3 length: 15 amino acids. The CDR3 nucleotides read TGTGCCAGCAGTTACTCAGACAGGGGGTTGAATGGCTACACCTTC. It specifies CASSYSDRGLNGYTF.

The chain has TRBV7-9 and TRBJ1-2; D is unclear. The CDR3 contains 16 residues. Germline values: CDR1 SEHNR, CDR2 FQNEAQ (reference sequence). V gave up 2 bases and J gave up 0 bases, with 13 bases separating them. In DNA form, the CDR3 reads TGTGCCAGCAGCTTACTGGGCCGCAACCCTAACTATGGCTACACCTTC. This encodes CASSLLGRNPNYGYTF.

This chain connects TRBV5-1 to TRBJ1-5; perhaps TRBD1 as D (6 bases). Trimming took off 4 bases at V and 1 base at J, with 12 bases between the two ends. The CDR3 has 15 residues. The germline V gene encodes CDR1 SGHRS and CDR2 YFSETQ. CDR3 DNA: TGCGCCAGCAGCCGGGAGGGGGTGAGCAATCAGCCCCAGCATTTT. It encodes CASSREGVSNQPQHF. The full variable domain, rest sourced from reference TRBV5-1 and TRBJ1-5, is KAGVTQTPRYLIKTRGQQVTLSCSPISGHRSVSWYQQTPGQGLQFLFEYFSETQRNKGNFPGRFSGRQFSNSRSEMNVSTLELGDSALYLCASSREGVSNQPQHFGDGTRLSIL.

The V call is TRBV19, the J call TRBJ2-7; TRBD2 agrees at 9 bases. Trimming cost V 0 bases and J 4 bases; bases outside gene matches: 7. The CDR3 runs 16 residues. Germline-derived CDR1 and CDR2 are LNHDA and SQIVND (reference sequence). CDR3: CASSIDLPSGVYEQYF. The CDR3 DNA is TGTGCCAGTAGTATAGATCTCCCTAGCGGGGTTTACGAGCAGTACTTC.

J is TRBJ1-5 and V is TRBV15, with a tentative D call TRBD1 (5 bases). V dropped 0 bases and J dropped 3 bases, with 9 bases sitting between them. Germline V gene sequence: CDR1 LNHNV, CDR2 YYDKDF (reference sequence). CDR3 size: 15 residues. The CDR3 DNA reads TGTGCCACCAGCAGAGATGTACAGGACAATCAGCCCCAGCATTTT. The encoded protein is CATSRDVQDNQPQHF.

This sequence joins TRBV6-5 and TRBJ2-4; 7 bases are a match to TRBD2. The V and J ends lost 0 bases and 1 base, in that order; junction bases with no gene match: 3. This CDR3 is 16 amino acids long. Germline V CDR1 and CDR2: MNHEY, SVGAGI. The CDR3 protein is CASSYSGGSAKNIQYF. The CDR3, as DNA: TGTGCCAGCAGTTACTCGGGAGGGTCTGCCAAAAACATTCAGTACTTC.

CDR3 sequence reads: CASSEGGREGYNEQFF. The DNA of the CDR3 is TGTGCCAGCAGTGAAGGAGGGCGGGAGGGATACAATGAGCAGTTCTTC. V gene TRBV2 combines with J gene TRBJ2-1; TRBD2 matches at 9 bases. CDR3 length: 16 residues. Germline V gives CDR1 SNHLY, CDR2 FYNNEI. With V trimmed by 1 base and J by 4 bases, 5 bases remained unmatched.

The V call is TRBV2, the J call TRBJ2-2; 10 bases agree with TRBD2. The CDR3 runs 15 residues. Unmatched junction bases numbered 7, after V lost 6 bases and J lost 6 bases. CDR1 is SNHLY, CDR2 FYNNEI, per germline. DNA for the CDR3: TGTGCCAGCAGGGTACTAGCGGGAACGGCCGGGGAGCTGTTTTTT. It codes for CASRVLAGTAGELFF.

This chain connects TRBV7-2 to TRBJ2-5; 8 bases agree with TRBD1. Unmatched junction bases numbered 1, after V lost 3 bases and J lost 1 base. The CDR3 sequence is 14 residues long. Germline V CDR1 and CDR2: SGHTA, FQGNSA. CDR3 in amino acids: CASSLGQVQETQYF. CDR3 nucleotides: TGTGCCAGCAGCTTGGGACAGGTCCAAGAGACCCAGTACTTC.

This chain uses TRBV24-1 with TRBJ2-1; perhaps TRBD1 as D (5 bases). The V end lost 5 bases, the J end lost 8 bases, and 21 bases lay between the germline ends. Germline V gives CDR1 KGHDR, CDR2 SFDVKD. The length of the CDR3 is 16 residues. CDR3 amino acids: CATSGSGRDANDEQFF. CDR3 bases: TGTGCCACCAGTGGTTCTGGCAGGGATGCCAATGATGAGCAGTTCTTC.

The chain joins TRBV7-2 to TRBJ2-3, with 8 nucleotides matching TRBD1. Trimming at V came to 5 bases and at J to 8 bases, leaving 6 bases not matched to a gene. The CDR3 covers 13 residues. Germline assignment: CDR1 SGHTA and CDR2 FQGNSA. CDR3 sequence (DNA): TGTGCCAGCAGCGCACAGGGGGAAGGTACGCAGTATTTT. It encodes CASSAQGEGTQYF.

The chain employs TRBV6-6 and TRBJ1-2; 8 bases fit TRBD1. The V gene's germline CDR1 is MNHNY and CDR2 SVGAGI (reference sequence). This CDR3 comprises 14 residues. V lost 5 bases, J lost 7 bases, and 9 bases stayed unmatched. CDR3 amino acids: CASSPGGAIGGYTF. Written as DNA, the CDR3 is TGTGCCAGCAGTCCAGGGGGCGCGATAGGTGGCTACACCTTC.

This clone was recorded only once. Written as DNA, the CDR3 is TGCGCCAGCAGCCAAGATCGGGGGTTCTATGGCTACACCTTC. It yields the protein CASSQDRGFYGYTF. The chain employs TRBV4-3 and TRBJ1-2; D possibly corresponds to TRBD1 (5 bases). In germline, CDR1 is LGHNA, CDR2 YSLEER. The CDR3 is 14 amino acids. With 0 bases removed from V and 4 bases from J, the gap between germline ends came to 9 bases.

This chain joins TRBV28 and TRBJ2-2; 10 bases are a match to TRBD2. In germline, CDR1 is MDHEN, CDR2 SYDVKM. The junction had 12 bases not matched to a gene; V was cut back by 10 bases and J by 4 bases. The length of the CDR3 is 16 residues. The CDR3 nucleotides read TGTGCCACCAAGACTACCGGGACTAGCGTCACCGGGGAGCTGTTTTTT. It is translated as CATKTTGTSVTGELFF. The whole variable domain, remainder taken from reference TRBV28 and TRBJ2-2, is DVKVTQSSRYLVKRTGEKVFLECVQDMDHENMFWYRQDPGLGLRLIYFSYDVKMKEKGDIPEGYSVSREKKERFSLILESASTNQTSMYLCATKTTGTSVTGELFFGEGSRLTVL.

The CDR3 spells CASSYPAGGPRNTGELFF. CDR3 nucleotide sequence: TGTGCCAGCAGTTACCCAGCGGGGGGGCCACGGAACACCGGGGAGCTGTTTTTT. The V call is TRBV6-2 or TRBV6-3, the J call TRBJ2-2; 10 bases fit TRBD2. CDR1 and CDR2 (germline): MNHEY, SVGEGT. The CDR3 extends over 18 amino acids. The junction had 7 bases not matched to a gene; V was cut back by 2 bases and J by 1 base.